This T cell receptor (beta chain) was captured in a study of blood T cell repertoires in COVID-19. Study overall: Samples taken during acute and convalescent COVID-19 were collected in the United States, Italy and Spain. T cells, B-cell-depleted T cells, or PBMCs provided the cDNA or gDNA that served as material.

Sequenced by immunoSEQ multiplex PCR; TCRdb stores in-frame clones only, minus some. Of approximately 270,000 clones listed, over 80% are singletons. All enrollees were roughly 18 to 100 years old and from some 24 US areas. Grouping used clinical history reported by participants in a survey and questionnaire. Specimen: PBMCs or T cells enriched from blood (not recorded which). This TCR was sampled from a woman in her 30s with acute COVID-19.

This chain's CDR3 is CATRTSGNVEQYF. In nucleotides, the CDR3 is TGTGCCACTCGGACTAGCGGGAACGTCGAGCAGTACTTC. The genes are TRBV6-5 and TRBJ2-7; 12 bases align to TRBD2. The CDR3 loop spans 13 amino acids. Germline-derived CDR1 and CDR2 are MNHEY and SVGAGI. Trimming at V came to 10 bases and at J to 6 bases, leaving 7 bases not matched to a gene.